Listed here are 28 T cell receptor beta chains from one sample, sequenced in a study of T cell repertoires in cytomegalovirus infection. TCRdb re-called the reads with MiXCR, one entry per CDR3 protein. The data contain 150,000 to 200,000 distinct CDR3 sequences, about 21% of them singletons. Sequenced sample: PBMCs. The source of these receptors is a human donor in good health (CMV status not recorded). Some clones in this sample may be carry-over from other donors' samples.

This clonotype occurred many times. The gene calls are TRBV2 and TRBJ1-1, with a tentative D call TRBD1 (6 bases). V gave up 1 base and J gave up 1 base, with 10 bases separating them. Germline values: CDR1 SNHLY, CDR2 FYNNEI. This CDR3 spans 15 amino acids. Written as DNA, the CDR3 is TGTGCCAGCAGTGAAGACAGGGCCCCGAACACTGAAGCTTTCTTT. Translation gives CASSEDRAPNTEAFF.

The chain's CDR3 is CASSRGRVAGGLTDTQYF. The CDR3 bases are TGTGCCAGCAGTCGAGGGAGGGTAGCGGGGGGCCTCACAGATACGCAGTATTTT. The chain joins TRBV7-3 to TRBJ2-3, with 10 nucleotides matching TRBD2. Trimming cost V 6 bases and J 2 bases; bases outside gene matches: 14. Germline CDR1 and CDR2: SGHTA and FQGTGA. The CDR3 is 18 residues long.

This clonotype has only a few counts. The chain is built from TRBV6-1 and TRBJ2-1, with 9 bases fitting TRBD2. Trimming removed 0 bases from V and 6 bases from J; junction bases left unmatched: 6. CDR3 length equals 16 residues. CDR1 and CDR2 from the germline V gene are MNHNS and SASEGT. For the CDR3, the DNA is TGTGCCAGCAGTGAAGCCTCAGCGGGGGGTTTCAATGAGCAGTTCTTC. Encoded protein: CASSEASAGGFNEQFF.

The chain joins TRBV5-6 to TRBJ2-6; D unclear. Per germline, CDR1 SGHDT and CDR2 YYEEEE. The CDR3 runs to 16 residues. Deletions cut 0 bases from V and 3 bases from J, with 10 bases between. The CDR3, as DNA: TGTGCCAGCAGCTTGGCAGTCCAATTTGGGGCCAACGTCCTGACTTTC. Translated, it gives CASSLAVQFGANVLTF.

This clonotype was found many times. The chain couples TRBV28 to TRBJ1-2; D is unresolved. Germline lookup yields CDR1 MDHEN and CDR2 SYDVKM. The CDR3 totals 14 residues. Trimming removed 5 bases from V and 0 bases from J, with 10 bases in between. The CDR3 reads CASSPRIANYGYTF. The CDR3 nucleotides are TGTGCCAGCAGTCCCAGGATAGCTAACTATGGCTACACCTTC.

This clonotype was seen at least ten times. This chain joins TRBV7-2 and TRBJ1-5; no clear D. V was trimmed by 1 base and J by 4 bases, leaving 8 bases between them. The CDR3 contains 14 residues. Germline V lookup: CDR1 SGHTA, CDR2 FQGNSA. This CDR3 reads CASSLGSRNQPQHF. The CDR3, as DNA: TGTGCCAGCAGCTTAGGTTCTAGGAATCAGCCCCAGCATTTT.

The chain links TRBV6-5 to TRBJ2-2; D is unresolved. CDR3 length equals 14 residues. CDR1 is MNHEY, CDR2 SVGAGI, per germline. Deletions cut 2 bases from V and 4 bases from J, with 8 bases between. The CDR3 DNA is TGTGCCAGCAGTTACGGTCAGCGCACCGGGGAGCTGTTTTTT. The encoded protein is CASSYGQRTGELFF.

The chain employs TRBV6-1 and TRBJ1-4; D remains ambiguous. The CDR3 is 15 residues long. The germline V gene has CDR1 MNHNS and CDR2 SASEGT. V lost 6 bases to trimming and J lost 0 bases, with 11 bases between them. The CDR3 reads CASRPQKPTNEKLFF. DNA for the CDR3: TGTGCCAGCAGGCCTCAAAAGCCAACTAATGAAAAACTGTTTTTT.

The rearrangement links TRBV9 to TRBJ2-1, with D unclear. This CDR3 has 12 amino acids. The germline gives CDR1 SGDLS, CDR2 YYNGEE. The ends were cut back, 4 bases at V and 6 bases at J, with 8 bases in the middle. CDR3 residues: CASSTNLNEQFF. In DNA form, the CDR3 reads TGTGCCAGCAGCACTAATCTCAATGAGCAGTTCTTC. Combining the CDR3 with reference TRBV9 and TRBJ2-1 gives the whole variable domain DSGVTQTPKHLITATGQRVTLRCSPRSGDLSVYWYQQSLDQGLQFLIQYYNGEERAKGNILERFSAQQFPDLHSELNLSSLELGDSALYFCASSTNLNEQFFGPGTRLTVL.

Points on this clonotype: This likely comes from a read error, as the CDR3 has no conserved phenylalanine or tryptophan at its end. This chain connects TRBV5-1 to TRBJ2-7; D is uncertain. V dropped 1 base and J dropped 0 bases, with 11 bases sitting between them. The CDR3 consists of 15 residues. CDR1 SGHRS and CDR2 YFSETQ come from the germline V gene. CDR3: CASSLIQRGSYEQYY. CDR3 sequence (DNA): TGCGCCAGCAGCTTGATCCAGCGCGGCTCCTACGAGCAGTACTAC.

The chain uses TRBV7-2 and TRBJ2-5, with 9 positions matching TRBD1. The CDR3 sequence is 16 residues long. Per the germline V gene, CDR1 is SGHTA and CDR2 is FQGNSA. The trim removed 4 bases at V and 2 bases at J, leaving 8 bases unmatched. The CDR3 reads CASSSFPGQGQETQYF. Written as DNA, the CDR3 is TGTGCCAGCAGCTCCTTTCCGGGACAGGGTCAAGAGACCCAGTACTTC.

The CDR3 reads CSARGGRNGYTF. For the CDR3, the DNA is TGCAGTGCTAGAGGGGGCCGGAATGGCTACACCTTC. The chain is built from TRBV20-1 and TRBJ1-2, with D maybe TRBD1 (5 bases). The CDR3 runs 12 residues. Trimming cost V 1 base and J 6 bases, with 9 bases left between them. Germline V lookup: CDR1 DFQATT, CDR2 SNEGSKA (reference sequence).

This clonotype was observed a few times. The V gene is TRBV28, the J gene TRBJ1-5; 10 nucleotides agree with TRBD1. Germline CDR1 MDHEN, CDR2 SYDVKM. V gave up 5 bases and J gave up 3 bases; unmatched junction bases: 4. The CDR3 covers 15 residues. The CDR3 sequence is CASSPDRGPNQPQHF. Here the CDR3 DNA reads TGTGCCAGCAGTCCTGACAGGGGGCCCAATCAGCCCCAGCATTTT.

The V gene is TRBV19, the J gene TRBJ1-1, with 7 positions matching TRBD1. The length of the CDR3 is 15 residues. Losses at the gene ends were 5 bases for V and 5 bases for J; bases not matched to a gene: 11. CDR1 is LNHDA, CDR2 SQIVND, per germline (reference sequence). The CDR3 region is CASSSQGGLGTEAFF. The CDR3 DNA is TGTGCCAGTAGTTCCCAGGGGGGGTTAGGGACTGAAGCTTTCTTT.

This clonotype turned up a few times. The CDR3 loop is CASSLDGSLTGELFF. The CDR3 DNA reads as TGTGCCAGCAGCTTAGACGGTAGTCTCACCGGGGAGCTGTTTTTT. This chain uses TRBV11-3 with TRBJ2-2; D gene unclear. Germline-derived CDR1 and CDR2 are SGHNT and YENEEA. Trimming removed 0 bases at V and 4 bases at J, with 9 bases between. This CDR3 contains 15 residues.

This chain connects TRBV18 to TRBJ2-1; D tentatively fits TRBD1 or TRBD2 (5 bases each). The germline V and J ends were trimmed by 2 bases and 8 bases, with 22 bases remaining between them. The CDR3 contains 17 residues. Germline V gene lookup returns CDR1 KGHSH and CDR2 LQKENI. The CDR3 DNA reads TGTGCCAGCTCACCATCGGTGCCCGGGGCTAGAGACGATGAGCAGTTCTTC. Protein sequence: CASSPSVPGARDDEQFF.

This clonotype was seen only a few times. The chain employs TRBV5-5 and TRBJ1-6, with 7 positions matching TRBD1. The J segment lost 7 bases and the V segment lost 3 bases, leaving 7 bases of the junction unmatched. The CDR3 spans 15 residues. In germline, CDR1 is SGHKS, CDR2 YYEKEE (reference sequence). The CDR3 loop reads CASSSSGQVNSPLHF. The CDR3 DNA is TGTGCCAGCAGCTCATCCGGACAGGTGAATTCACCCCTCCACTTT.

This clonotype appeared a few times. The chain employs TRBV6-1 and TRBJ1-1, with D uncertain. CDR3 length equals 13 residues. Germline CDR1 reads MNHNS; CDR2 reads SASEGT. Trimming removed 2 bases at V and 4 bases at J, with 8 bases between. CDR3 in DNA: TGTGCCAGCAGTGAACTGGCCACCACTGAAGCTTTCTTT. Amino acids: CASSELATTEAFF.

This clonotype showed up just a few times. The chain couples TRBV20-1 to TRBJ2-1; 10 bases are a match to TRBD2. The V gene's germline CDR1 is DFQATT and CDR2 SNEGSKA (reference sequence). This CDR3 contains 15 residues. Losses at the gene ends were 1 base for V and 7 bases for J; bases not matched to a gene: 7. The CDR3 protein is CSARVSGRLRNEQFF. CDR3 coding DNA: TGCAGTGCTAGAGTTAGCGGGAGGCTGCGGAATGAGCAGTTCTTC.

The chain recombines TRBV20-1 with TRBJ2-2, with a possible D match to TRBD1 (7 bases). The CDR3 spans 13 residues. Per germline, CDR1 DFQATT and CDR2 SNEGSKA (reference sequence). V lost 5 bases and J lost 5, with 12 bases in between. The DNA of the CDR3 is TGCAGTGCTCAGACAGGGACTACCGGGGAGCTGTTTTTT. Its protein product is CSAQTGTTGELFF.

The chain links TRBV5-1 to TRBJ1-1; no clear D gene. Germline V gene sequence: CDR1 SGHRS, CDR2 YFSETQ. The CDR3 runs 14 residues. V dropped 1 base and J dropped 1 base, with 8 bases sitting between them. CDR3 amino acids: CASSLSTANTEAFF. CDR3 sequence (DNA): TGCGCCAGCAGCTTGTCGACGGCGAACACTGAAGCTTTCTTT.

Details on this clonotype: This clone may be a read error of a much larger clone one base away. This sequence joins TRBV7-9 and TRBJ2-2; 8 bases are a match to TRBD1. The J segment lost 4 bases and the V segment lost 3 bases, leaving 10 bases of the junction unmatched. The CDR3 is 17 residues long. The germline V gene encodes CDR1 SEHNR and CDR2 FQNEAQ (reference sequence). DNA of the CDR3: TGTGCCAGCAGCTTCGACAGGGGTACTCTTGGCACCGGGGAGCTGTTTTTT. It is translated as CASSFDRGTLGTGELFF. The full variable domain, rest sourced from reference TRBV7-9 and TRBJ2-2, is DTGVSQNPRHKITKRGQNVTFRCDPISEHNRLYWYRQTLGQGPEFLTYFQNEAQLEKSRLLSDRFSAERPKGSFSTLEIQRTEQGDSAMYLCASSFDRGTLGTGELFFGEGSRLTVL.

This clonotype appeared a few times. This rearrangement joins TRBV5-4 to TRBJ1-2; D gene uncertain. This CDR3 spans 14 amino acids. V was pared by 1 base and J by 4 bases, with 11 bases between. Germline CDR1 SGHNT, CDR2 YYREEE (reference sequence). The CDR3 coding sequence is TGTGCCAGCAGCTTGAGGAGAGACGGCTATGGCTACACCTTC. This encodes CASSLRRDGYGYTF.

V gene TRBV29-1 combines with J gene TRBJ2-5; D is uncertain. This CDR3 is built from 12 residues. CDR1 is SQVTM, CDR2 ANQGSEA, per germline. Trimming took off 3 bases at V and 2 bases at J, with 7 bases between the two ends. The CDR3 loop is CSVDFSQETQYF. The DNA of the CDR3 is TGCAGCGTTGATTTCAGTCAAGAGACCCAGTACTTC.

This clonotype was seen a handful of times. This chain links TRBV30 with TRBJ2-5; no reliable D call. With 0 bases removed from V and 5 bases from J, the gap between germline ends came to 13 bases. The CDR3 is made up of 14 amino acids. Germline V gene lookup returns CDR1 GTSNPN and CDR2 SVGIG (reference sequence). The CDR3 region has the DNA TGTGCCTGGAGTGTTCTAGGTCTTCTGGAGACCCAGTACTTC. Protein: CAWSVLGLLETQYF.

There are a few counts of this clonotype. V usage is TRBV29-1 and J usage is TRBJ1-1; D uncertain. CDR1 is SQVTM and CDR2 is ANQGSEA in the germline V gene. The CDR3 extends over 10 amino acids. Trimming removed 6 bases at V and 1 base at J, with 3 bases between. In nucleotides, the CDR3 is TGCAGCGTGGCGAACACTGAAGCTTTCTTT. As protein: CSVANTEAFF.

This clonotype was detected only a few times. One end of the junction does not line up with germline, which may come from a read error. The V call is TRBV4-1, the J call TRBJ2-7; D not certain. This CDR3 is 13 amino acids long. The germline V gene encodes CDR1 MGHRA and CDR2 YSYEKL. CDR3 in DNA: TGCGCCAGCAGCCAAGACGACGGGCTCTCCAAGCACTTC. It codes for CASSQDDGLSKHF.

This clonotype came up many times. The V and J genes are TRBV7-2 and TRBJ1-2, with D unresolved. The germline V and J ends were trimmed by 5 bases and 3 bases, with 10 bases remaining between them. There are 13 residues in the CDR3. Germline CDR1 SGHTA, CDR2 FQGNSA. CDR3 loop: CASSPSSDYGYTF. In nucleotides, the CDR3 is TGTGCCAGCAGCCCCTCGAGCGACTATGGCTACACCTTC.